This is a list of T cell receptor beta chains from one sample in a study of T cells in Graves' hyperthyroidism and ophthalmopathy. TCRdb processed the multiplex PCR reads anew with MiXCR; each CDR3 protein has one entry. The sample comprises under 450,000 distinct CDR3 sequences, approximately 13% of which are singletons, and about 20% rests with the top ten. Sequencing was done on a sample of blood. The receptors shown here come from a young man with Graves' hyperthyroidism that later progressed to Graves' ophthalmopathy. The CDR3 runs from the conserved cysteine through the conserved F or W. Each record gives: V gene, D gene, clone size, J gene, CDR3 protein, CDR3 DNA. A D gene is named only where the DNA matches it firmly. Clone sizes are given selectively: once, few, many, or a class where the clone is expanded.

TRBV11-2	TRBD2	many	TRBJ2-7	CASSLDGSGGVSYEQYF	TGTGCCAGCAGCTTAGATGGTAGCGGGGGGGTTTCCTACGAGCAGTACTTC
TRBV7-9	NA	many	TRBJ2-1	CASSLGVNEQFF	TGTGCCAGCAGTTTGGGGGTCAATGAGCAGTTCTTC
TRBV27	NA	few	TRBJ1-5	CASRLVGSLNQPQHF	TGTGCCAGCAGACTTGTGGGCAGCCTCAATCAGCCCCAGCATTTT
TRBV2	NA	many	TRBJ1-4	CASSTGYLKLFF	TGTGCCAGCAGCACAGGGTATCTAAAACTGTTTTTT
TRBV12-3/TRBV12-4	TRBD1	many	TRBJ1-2	CASYFPTGGYGYTF	TGTGCCAGCTACTTCCCGACAGGGGGCTATGGCTACACCTTC
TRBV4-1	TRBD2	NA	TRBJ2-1	CASSQHEGGGSYNEQFF	TGCGCCAGCAGCCAACATGAGGGCGGGGGCTCCTACAATGAGCAGTTCTTC
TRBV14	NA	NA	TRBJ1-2	CASSQAAGGSLNYGYTF	TGTGCCAGCAGCCAAGCAGCCGGGGGCAGTCTCAACTATGGCTACACCTTC
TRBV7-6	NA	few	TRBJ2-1	CASSPRVDPYNEQFF	TGTGCCAGCAGCCCCCGGGTGGACCCTTACAATGAGCAGTTCTTC
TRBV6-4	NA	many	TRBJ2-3	CASSDSVGGGTDTQYF	TGTGCCAGCAGTGACTCGGTAGGGGGAGGCACAGATACGCAGTATTTT
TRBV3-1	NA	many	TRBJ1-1	CASSQAGRSEAFF	TGTGCCAGCAGCCAAGCGGGACGGAGTGAAGCTTTCTTT
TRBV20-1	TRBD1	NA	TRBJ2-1	CSAISGRGLNEQFF	TGCAGTGCTATTTCCGGCAGGGGGTTAAATGAGCAGTTCTTC
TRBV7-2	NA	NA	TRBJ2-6	CALPRDSGANVLTF	TGTGCCCTACCCAGGGACTCTGGGGCCAACGTCCTGACTTTC
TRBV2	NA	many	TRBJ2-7	CASKGAPSSYEQYF	TGTGCCAGTAAGGGAGCTCCGAGCTCCTACGAGCAGTACTTC
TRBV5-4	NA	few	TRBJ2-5	CASSFGQSQETQYF	TGTGCCAGCAGCTTCGGACAGAGCCAAGAGACCCAGTACTTC
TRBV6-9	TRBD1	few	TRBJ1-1	CASSYPDRGNTEAFF	TGTGCCAGCAGTTATCCGGACAGGGGGAACACTGAAGCTTTCTTT
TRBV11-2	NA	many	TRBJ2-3	CASSLAGPFSTDTQYF	TGTGCCAGCAGCTTAGCCGGGCCGTTTAGCACAGATACGCAGTATTTT
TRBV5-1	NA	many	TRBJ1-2	CASSLWDAETYGYTF	TGCGCCAGCAGCTTGTGGGACGCGGAAACTTATGGCTACACCTTC
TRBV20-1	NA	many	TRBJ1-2	CCAGLISYGYTF	TGCTGCGCCGGGTTAATAAGCTATGGCTACACCTTC
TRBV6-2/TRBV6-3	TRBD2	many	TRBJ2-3	CASSQGRLASPDTQYF	TGTGCCAGCAGTCAAGGACGACTAGCCTCCCCAGATACGCAGTATTTT
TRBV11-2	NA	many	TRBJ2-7	CASSLDSLSYEQYF	TGTGCCAGCAGCTTAGACAGTCTCTCCTACGAGCAGTACTTC
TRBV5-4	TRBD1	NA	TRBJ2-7	CASSGQVNEQYF	TGTGCCAGCAGCGGACAGGTGAACGAGCAGTACTTC
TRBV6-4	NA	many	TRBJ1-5	CASSDPADTPNQPQHF	TGTGCCAGCAGTGACCCGGCGGACACACCAAATCAGCCCCAGCATTTT
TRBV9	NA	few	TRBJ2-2	CASSVVSDLHTGELFF	TGTGCCAGCAGCGTAGTGAGTGATCTACACACCGGGGAGCTGTTTTTT
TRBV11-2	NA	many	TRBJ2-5	CASSLDKWGRQETQYF	TGTGCCAGCAGCTTAGATAAATGGGGCAGGCAAGAGACCCAGTACTTC
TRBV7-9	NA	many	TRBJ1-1	CASSSAGNTEAFF	TGTGCCAGCAGCTCAGCCGGGAACACTGAAGCTTTCTTT
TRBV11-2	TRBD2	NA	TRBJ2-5	CASSTRTSGDTGETQYF	TGTGCCAGCAGCACCCGGACTAGCGGGGACACGGGAGAGACCCAGTACTTC
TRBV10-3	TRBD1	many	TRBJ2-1	CAISEPGTGENEQFF	TGTGCCATCAGTGAGCCCGGGACAGGGGAGAATGAGCAGTTCTTC
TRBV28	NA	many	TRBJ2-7	CASWYSGSYEQYF	TGTGCCAGCTGGTATAGCGGCTCCTACGAGCAGTACTTC
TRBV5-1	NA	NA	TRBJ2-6	CASSLRRSGANVLTF	TGCGCCAGCAGCCTCAGGCGTTCTGGGGCCAACGTCCTGACTTTC
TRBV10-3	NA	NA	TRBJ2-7	CAITETGASSYEQYF	TGTGCCATCACCGAGACAGGAGCCAGCTCCTACGAGCAGTACTTC
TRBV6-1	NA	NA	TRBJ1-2	CASSEGRITNYGYTF	TGTGCCAGCAGTGAAGGAAGGATCACTAACTATGGCTACACCTTC
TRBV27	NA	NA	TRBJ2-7	CASSHPGRIYEQYF	TGTGCCAGCAGTCACCCGGGACGGATATACGAGCAGTACTTC
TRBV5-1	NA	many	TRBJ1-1	CARREGRVLAGTEAFF	TGCGCCCGAAGGGAGGGCCGAGTATTAGCAGGCACTGAAGCTTTCTTT
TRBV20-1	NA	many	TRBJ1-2	CSAREAPNYGYTF	TGCAGTGCTAGAGAGGCCCCTAACTATGGCTACACCTTC
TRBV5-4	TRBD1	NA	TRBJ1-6	CASRGDRGNNSPLHF	TGTGCCAGCAGAGGGGACAGGGGGAATAATTCACCCCTCCACTTT
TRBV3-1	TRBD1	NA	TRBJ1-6	CASSQGPYRGQPSPLHF	TGTGCCAGCAGCCAAGGCCCTTACAGGGGGCAGCCTTCACCCCTCCACTTT
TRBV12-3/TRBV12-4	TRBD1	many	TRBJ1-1	CASSRRTGGGTEAFF	TGTGCCAGCAGTCGAAGGACAGGGGGTGGAACTGAAGCTTTCTTT
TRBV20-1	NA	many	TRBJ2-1	CSARDRENYNEQFF	TGCAGTGCTAGAGACAGGGAGAACTACAATGAGCAGTTCTTC
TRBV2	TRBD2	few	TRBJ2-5	CASSPSSGRGETQYF	TGTGCCAGCAGCCCCAGTAGCGGGAGAGGCGAGACCCAGTACTTC
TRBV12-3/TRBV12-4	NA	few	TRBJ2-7	CASRQRYEQYF	TGTGCCAGCAGACAACGCTACGAGCAGTACTTC
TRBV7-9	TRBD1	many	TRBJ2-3	CASSLGDRRMGSTDTQYF	TGTGCCAGCAGCTTGGGGGACAGGAGGATGGGAAGCACAGATACGCAGTATTTT
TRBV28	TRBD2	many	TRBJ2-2	CASSYRGGREELFF	TGTGCCAGCAGTTATCGGGGGGGCCGTGAGGAGCTGTTTTTT
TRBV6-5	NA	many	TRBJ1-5	CASSYSTKAPQHF	TGTGCCAGCAGTTACTCTACGAAGGCGCCCCAGCATTTT
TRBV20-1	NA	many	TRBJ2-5	CSAREGGQGTQYF	TGCAGTGCTAGAGAGGGGGGGCAGGGGACCCAGTACTTC
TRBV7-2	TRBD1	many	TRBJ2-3	CASSPRQGHFTDTQYF	TGTGCCAGCAGCCCCCGACAGGGCCACTTCACAGATACGCAGTATTTT
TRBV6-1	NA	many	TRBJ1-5	CASRKAGFNQPQHF	TGTGCCAGCAGAAAGGCAGGGTTTAATCAGCCCCAGCATTTT
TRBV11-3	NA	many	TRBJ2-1	CASSTTYNEQFF	TGTGCCAGCAGCACCACATACAATGAGCAGTTCTTC
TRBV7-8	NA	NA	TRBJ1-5	CASSLLGPRNQPQHF	TGTGCCAGCAGCTTACTGGGACCTCGGAATCAGCCCCAGCATTTT
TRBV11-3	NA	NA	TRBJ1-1	CASSPPLTGGTEAFF	TGTGCCAGCAGCCCCCCCCTTACAGGCGGCACTGAAGCTTTCTTT
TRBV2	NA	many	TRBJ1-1	CASRPGGTEAFF	TGTGCCAGCAGGCCTGGGGGCACTGAAGCTTTCTTT
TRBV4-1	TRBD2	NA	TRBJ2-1	CASSRLAGDLHEQFF	TGCGCCAGCAGCCGACTAGCGGGGGATTTGCATGAGCAGTTCTTC
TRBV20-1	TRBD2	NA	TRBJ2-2	CSARRLAGVGELFF	TGCAGTGCTAGAAGGCTAGCGGGGGTCGGGGAGCTGTTTTTT
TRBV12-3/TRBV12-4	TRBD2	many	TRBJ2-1	CASSAWAGVSYNEQFF	TGTGCCAGCAGTGCCTGGGCGGGGGTCTCCTACAATGAGCAGTTCTTC
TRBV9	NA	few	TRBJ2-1	CASSGGMVPSYNEQFF	TGTGCCAGCAGCGGTGGAATGGTCCCCTCCTACAATGAGCAGTTCTTC